Below are 7 T cell receptor beta chains sequenced from a single sample in a study of T cell responses to AZD1222 COVID-19 vaccine. Clones were sequenced by immunoSEQ multiplex PCR, and TCRdb holds only the in-frame ones, with some missing. Among 65,000 to 100,000 clones listed, around 93% were seen once. This sample comprised peripheral blood, obtained 28 days after the second AZD1222 dose. The receptors stem from an adult who received the AZD1222 COVID-19 vaccine.

Only one count was recorded for this clone. This chain joins TRBV4-3 and TRBJ1-2; possibly TRBD1 for D (5 bases). The CDR3 loop spans 16 amino acids. The V and J ends lost 0 bases and 0 bases respectively, with 11 bases between them. Germline CDR1 is LGHNA and CDR2 is YSLEER. CDR3: CASSQEEGRTNYGYTF. CDR3 sequence (DNA): TGCGCCAGCAGCCAAGAGGAGGGACGGACTAACTATGGCTACACCTTC.

The V and J genes are TRBV5-4 and TRBJ2-1, with TRBD2 matching 9 bases. The V and J ends lost 2 bases and 7 bases, in that order; junction bases with no gene match: 7. The CDR3 contains 15 residues. The V gene's germline CDR1 is SGHNT and CDR2 YYREEE (reference sequence). The CDR3 spells CASSFKGGRANEQFF. CDR3 in DNA: TGTGCCAGCAGCTTTAAGGGCGGGAGGGCAAATGAGCAGTTCTTC.

The chain has TRBV27 and TRBJ1-6; TRBD1 matches at 9 bases. The V and J ends lost 8 bases and 10 bases, in that order; junction bases with no gene match: 6. The germline CDR1 and CDR2 sequences are MNHEY and SMNVEV (reference sequence). The length of the CDR3 is 13 residues. This CDR3 reads CASADRGRSPLHF. CDR3 DNA: TGTGCCAGCGCCGACAGGGGGAGATCACCCCTCCACTTT.

The chain couples TRBV28 to TRBJ1-3; D not certain. The V gene lost 3 bases and the J gene lost 0 bases, with 6 bases spanning the gap. The CDR3 runs to 14 residues. CDR1 and CDR2 (germline): MDHEN, SYDVKM. The CDR3 loop is CASSFDPSGNTIYF. CDR3 sequence (DNA): TGTGCCAGCAGTTTCGACCCCTCTGGAAACACCATATATTTT. The full variable domain, rest sourced from reference TRBV28 and TRBJ1-3, is DVKVTQSSRYLVKRTGEKVFLECVQDMDHENMFWYRQDPGLGLRLIYFSYDVKMKEKGDIPEGYSVSREKKERFSLILESASTNQTSMYLCASSFDPSGNTIYFGEGSWLTVV.

The CDR3 here is CASSGIGTENEKLFF. The CDR3 region has the DNA TGTGCCAGTAGTGGAATCGGGACAGAAAATGAAAAACTGTTTTTT. The rearrangement uses TRBV19 and TRBJ1-4; 7 bases are shared with TRBD1. Trimming cost V 5 bases and J 5 bases; bases outside gene matches: 8. The CDR3 contains 15 residues. The germline gives CDR1 LNHDA, CDR2 SQIVND (reference sequence).

The rearrangement uses TRBV6-5 and TRBJ2-1; D perhaps matches TRBD2 (6 bases). CDR3 length: 15 amino acids. The germline CDR1 and CDR2 sequences are MNHEY and SVGAGI. Trimming stripped 6 bases from V and 2 bases from J, with 14 bases between. The CDR3 here is CASRPPGLTYNEQFF. The CDR3 nucleotides read TGTGCCAGCAGACCGCCGGGACTGACCTACAATGAGCAGTTCTTC.

This clone was detected only a few times. The CDR3 protein is CASSQSGWAGELFF. CDR3 DNA sequence: TGCGCCAGCAGCCAATCCGGGTGGGCCGGGGAGCTGTTTTTT. The V call is TRBV4-1, the J call TRBJ2-2; D gene ambiguous. The CDR3 has 14 amino acids. V gave up 2 bases and J gave up 6 bases, with 10 bases separating them. Per the germline V gene, CDR1 is MGHRA and CDR2 is YSYEKL.